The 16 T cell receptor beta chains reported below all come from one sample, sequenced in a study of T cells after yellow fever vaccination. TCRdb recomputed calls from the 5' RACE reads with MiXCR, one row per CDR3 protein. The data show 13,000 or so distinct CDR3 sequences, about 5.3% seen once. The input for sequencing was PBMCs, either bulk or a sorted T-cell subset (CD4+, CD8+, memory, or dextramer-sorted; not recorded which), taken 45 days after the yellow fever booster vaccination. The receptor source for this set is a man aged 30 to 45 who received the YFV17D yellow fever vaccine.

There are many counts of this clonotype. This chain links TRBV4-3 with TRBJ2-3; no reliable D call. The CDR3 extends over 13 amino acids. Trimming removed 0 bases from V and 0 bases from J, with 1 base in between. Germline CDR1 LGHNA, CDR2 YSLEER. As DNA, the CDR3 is TGCGCCAGCAGCCAAGAAAGCACAGATACGCAGTATTTT. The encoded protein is CASSQESTDTQYF.

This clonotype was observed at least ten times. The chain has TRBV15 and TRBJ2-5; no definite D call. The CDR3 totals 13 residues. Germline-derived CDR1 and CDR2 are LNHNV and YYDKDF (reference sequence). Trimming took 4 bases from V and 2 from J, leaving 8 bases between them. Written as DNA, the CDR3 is TGTGCCACCAGCACCCACTCGCAAGAGACCCAGTACTTC. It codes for CATSTHSQETQYF.

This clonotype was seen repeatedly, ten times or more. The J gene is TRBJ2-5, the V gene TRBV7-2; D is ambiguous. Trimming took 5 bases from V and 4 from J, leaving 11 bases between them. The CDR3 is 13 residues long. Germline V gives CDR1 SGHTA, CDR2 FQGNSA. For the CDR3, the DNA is TGTGCCAGCAGCCCACACTTTGGAGAGACCCAGTACTTC. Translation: CASSPHFGETQYF.

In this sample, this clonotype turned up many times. The CDR3 region is CSARDRKQAKNTGELFF. CDR3 coding DNA: TGCAGTGCTAGAGATCGGAAACAGGCAAAGAACACCGGGGAGCTGTTTTTT. V gene TRBV20-1 combines with J gene TRBJ2-2; possible D gene TRBD1, 5 bases. The germline gives CDR1 DFQATT, CDR2 SNEGSKA (reference sequence). V lost 0 bases to trimming and J lost 1 base, with 15 bases between them. The CDR3 has 17 amino acids.

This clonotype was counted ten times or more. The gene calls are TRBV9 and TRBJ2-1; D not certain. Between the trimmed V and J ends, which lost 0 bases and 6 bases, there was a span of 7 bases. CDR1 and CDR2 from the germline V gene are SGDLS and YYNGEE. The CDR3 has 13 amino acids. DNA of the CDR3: TGTGCCAGCAGCGTAGGGAATATCAATGAGCAGTTCTTC. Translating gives CASSVGNINEQFF.

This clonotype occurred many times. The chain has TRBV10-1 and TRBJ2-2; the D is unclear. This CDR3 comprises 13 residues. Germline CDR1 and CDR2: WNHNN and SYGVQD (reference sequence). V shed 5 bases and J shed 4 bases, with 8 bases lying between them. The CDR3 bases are TGCGCCAGCAGTATGGTGGGCACCGGGGAGCTGTTTTTT. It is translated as CASSMVGTGELFF.

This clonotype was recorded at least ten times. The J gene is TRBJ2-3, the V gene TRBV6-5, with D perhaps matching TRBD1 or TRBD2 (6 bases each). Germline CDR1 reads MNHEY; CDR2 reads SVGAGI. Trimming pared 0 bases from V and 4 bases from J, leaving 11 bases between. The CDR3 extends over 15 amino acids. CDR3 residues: CASSYSTGGPDTQYF. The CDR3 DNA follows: TGTGCCAGCAGTTACTCGACTGGGGGGCCAGATACGCAGTATTTT.

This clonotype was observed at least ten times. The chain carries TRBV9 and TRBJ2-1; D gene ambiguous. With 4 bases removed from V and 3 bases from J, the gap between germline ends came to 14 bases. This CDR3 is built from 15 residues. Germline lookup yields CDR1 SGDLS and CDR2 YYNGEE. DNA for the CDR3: TGTGCCAGCAGCATAGGCGTATCTAACTACAATGAGCAGTTCTTC. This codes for CASSIGVSNYNEQFF.

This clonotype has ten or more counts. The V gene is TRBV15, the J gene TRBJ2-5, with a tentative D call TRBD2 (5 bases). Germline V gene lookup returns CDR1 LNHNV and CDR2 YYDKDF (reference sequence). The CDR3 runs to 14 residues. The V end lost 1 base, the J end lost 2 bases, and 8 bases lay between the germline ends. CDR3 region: CATSRGGRQETQYF. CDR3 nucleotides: TGTGCCACCAGCAGAGGAGGGAGACAAGAGACCCAGTACTTC.

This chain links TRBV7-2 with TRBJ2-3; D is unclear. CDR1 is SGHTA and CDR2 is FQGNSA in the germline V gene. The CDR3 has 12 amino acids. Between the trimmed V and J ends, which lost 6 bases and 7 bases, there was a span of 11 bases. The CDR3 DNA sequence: TGTGCCAGCAGGGACCCGCTGAATACGCAGTATTTT. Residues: CASRDPLNTQYF.

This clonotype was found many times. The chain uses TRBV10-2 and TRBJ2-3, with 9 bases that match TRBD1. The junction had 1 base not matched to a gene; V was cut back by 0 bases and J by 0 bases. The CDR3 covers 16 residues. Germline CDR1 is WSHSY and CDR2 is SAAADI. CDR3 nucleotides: TGCGCCAGCAGTGAGTCGACAGGGGGGAGCACAGATACGCAGTATTTT. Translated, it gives CASSESTGGSTDTQYF.

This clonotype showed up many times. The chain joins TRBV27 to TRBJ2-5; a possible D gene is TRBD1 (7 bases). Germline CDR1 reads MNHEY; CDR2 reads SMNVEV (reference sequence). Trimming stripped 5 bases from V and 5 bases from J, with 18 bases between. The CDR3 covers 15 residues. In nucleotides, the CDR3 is TGTGCCAGCAGTCCACCCCCGTCAGGGGGGGAGACCCAGTACTTC. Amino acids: CASSPPPSGGETQYF.

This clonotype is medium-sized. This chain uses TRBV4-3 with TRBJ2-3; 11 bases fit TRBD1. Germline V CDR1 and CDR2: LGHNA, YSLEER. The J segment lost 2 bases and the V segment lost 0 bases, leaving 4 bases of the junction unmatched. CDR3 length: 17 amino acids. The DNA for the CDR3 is TGCGCCAGCAGCCAAGATTGGGACAGGGGGACCACAGATACGCAGTATTTT. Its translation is CASSQDWDRGTTDTQYF.

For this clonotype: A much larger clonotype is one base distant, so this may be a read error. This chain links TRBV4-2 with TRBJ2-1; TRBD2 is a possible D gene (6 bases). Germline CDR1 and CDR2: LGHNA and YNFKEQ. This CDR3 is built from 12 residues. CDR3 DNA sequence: TGTGACAGCAGCCAAGCGGCGGGAGAGCAGTTCTTC. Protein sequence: CDSSQAAGEQFF.

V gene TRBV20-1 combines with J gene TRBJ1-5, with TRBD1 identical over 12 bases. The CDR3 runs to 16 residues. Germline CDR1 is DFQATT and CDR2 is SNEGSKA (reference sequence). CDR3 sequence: CCSRGQGAYWGWPQHF. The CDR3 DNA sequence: TGCTGCTCCAGGGGACAGGGGGCGTATTGGGGTTGGCCCCAGCATTTT.

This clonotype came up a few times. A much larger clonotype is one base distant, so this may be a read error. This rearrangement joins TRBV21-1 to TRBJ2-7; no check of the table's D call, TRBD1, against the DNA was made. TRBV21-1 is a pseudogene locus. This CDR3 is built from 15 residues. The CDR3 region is CASSPPDRGCYEQYF. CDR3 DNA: TGTGCCAGCAGCCCGCCGGACAGGGGATGTTACGAGCAGTACTTC.